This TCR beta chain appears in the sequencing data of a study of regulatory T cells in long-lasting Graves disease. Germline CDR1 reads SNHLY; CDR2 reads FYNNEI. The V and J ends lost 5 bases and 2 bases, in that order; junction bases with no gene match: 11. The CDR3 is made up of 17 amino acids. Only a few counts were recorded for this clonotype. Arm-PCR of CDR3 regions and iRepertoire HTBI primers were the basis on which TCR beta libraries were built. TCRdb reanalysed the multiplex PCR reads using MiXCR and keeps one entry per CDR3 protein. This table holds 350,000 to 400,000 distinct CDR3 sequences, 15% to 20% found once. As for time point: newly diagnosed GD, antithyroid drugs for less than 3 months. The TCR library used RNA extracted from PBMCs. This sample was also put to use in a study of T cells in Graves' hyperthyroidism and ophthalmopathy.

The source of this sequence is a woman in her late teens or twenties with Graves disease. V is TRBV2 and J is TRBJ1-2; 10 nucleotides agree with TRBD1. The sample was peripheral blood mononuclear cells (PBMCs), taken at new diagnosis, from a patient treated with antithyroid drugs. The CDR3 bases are TGTGCCAGCAGTTTGTCCGGGACAGGGGCCTGGAACTATGGCTACACCTTC. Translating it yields CASSLSGTGAWNYGYTF.